These 30 T cell receptor beta chains originate from one sample sequenced in a study of blood T cell repertoires in COVID-19. TCRdb's table, derived via immunoSEQ multiplex PCR, lists solely in-frame clones and lacks some. The profile covers 65,000 to 90,000 clones, with 70% to 80% appearing a single time and 2% to 2.5% taken by the ten largest. Sequenced input: peripheral blood. The source of these receptors is a man in his 70s with COVID-19, enrolled during active disease.

This clone has only one observation. This chain connects TRBV7-8 to TRBJ1-2; TRBD1 matches 7 bases. The CDR3 contains 13 residues. The V gene's germline CDR1 is SGHVS and CDR2 FQNEAQ. The V gene end was trimmed by 6 bases and the J gene end by 6 bases; junction bases not matched to a gene: 7. The CDR3, as DNA: TGTGCCAGCAGTTTCGGACAGGCCGATGGCTACACCTTC. It translates to CASSFGQADGYTF.

The sample holds a few counts of this clone. The J gene is TRBJ1-4, the V gene TRBV5-5; tentatively, D is TRBD1 (6 bases). The V end lost 1 base, the J end lost 1 base, and 11 bases lay between the germline ends. Germline V gene data show CDR1 as SGHKS and CDR2 as YYEKEE (reference sequence). The CDR3 has 16 amino acids. The CDR3 loop is CASSLRRGRTNEKLFF. The CDR3, as DNA: TGTGCCAGCAGCTTGAGAAGGGGGAGAACTAATGAAAAACTGTTTTTT.

This clone was seen a handful of times. V and J are TRBV28 and TRBJ1-5; D possibly corresponds to TRBD1 (6 bases). CDR1 MDHEN and CDR2 SYDVKM come from the germline V gene. This CDR3 region has 13 residues. Trimming took off 7 bases at V and 11 bases at J, with 18 bases between the two ends. CDR3 in amino acids: CASMGGATSSQHF. CDR3 in DNA: TGTGCCAGCATGGGGGGGGCCACCTCGTCCCAGCATTTT.

In this sample, this clone turned up a few times. The rearrangement joins TRBV7-3 to TRBJ2-5, with D tentatively TRBD2 (6 bases). With 4 bases removed from V and 4 bases from J, the gap between germline ends came to 16 bases. Germline V lookup: CDR1 SGHTA, CDR2 FQGTGA. The CDR3 length is 15 residues. The DNA of the CDR3 is TGTGCCAGCAGCTCTCAACGCGGGGCTCGAGAGACCCAGTACTTC. Protein sequence: CASSSQRGARETQYF. The entire variable domain, with the rest obtained from reference TRBV7-3 and TRBJ2-5, is as follows: GAGVSQTPSNKVTEKGKYVELRCDPISGHTALYWYRQSLGQGPEFLIYFQGTGAADDSGLPNDRFFAVRPEGSVSTLKIQRTERGDSAVYLCASSSQRGARETQYFGPGTRLLVL.

The chain couples TRBV19 to TRBJ1-2; D is possibly TRBD1 (5 bases). V was cut by 5 bases and J by 4 bases, with 14 bases left in between. The CDR3 contains 14 residues. Germline-derived CDR1 and CDR2 are LNHDA and SQIVND (reference sequence). The CDR3 region has the DNA TGTGCCAGTAGTCGGGGGACGGACTTCTATGGCTACACCTTC. Protein sequence: CASSRGTDFYGYTF.

The sample holds one count of this clone. The chain has TRBV5-1 and TRBJ2-2, with 8 bases identical to TRBD2. This CDR3 is built from 16 residues. CDR1 and CDR2 from the germline V gene are SGHRS and YFSETQ. With 3 bases clipped from V and 2 bases from J, the junction kept 6 bases outside the gene matches. The CDR3 reads CASSSVRGGNTGELFF. DNA for the CDR3: TGCGCCAGCAGCTCTGTTCGGGGGGGTAACACCGGGGAGCTGTTTTTT.

This clone was counted only a few times. V usage is TRBV5-8 and J usage is TRBJ2-7; tentatively, D is TRBD1 (5 bases). CDR3 length: 18 residues. Germline CDR1 is SGHTS and CDR2 is YDEGEE. With 3 bases removed from V and 5 bases from J, the gap between germline ends came to 27 bases. The CDR3 reads CASSSLVPHRIGYNEQYF. CDR3 DNA: TGTGCCAGCAGCTCGCTGGTCCCCCACAGGATTGGTTACAACGAGCAGTACTTC.

The V call is TRBV10-3, the J call TRBJ2-1; 8 positions match TRBD1. J lost 5 bases, V lost 2 bases, and 5 bases had no gene match. The V gene's germline CDR1 is ENHRY and CDR2 SYGVKD. The CDR3 is 15 amino acids. The CDR3 reads CAISEGTGEHNEQFF. The CDR3, as DNA: TGTGCCATCAGTGAGGGGACAGGAGAACACAATGAGCAGTTCTTC.

This chain connects TRBV28 to TRBJ1-2, with D possibly matching TRBD1 (6 bases). The germline V and J ends were trimmed by 6 bases and 3 bases, with 11 bases remaining between them. The germline V gene encodes CDR1 MDHEN and CDR2 SYDVKM. This CDR3 contains 13 residues. CDR3 nucleotides: TGTGCCAGCAGAGAGACAGGTGACTATGGCTACACCTTC. This codes for CASRETGDYGYTF.

In its sample, this clone was seen a few times. The V gene is TRBV28, the J gene TRBJ2-7; possible D gene TRBD2, 6 bases. The germline V and J ends were trimmed by 1 base and 0 bases, with 16 bases remaining between them. The CDR3 sequence is 17 residues long. CDR1 MDHEN and CDR2 SYDVKM come from the germline V gene. The CDR3, as DNA: TGTGCCAGCAGTTTATATAGCGGCCCTATTAGCTCCTACGAGCAGTACTTC. Its protein product is CASSLYSGPISSYEQYF.

This rearrangement joins TRBV11-2 to TRBJ2-5, with 7 bases aligning to TRBD2. The V and J ends lost 1 base and 4 bases, in that order; junction bases with no gene match: 9. CDR1 is SGHAT, CDR2 FQNNGV, per germline. CDR3 length: 16 residues. CDR3 protein: CASSLGGLGGLETQYF. CDR3 nucleotides: TGTGCCAGCAGCTTAGGGGGATTGGGAGGGCTAGAGACCCAGTACTTC.

The table lists this clone with a count of one. The chain recombines TRBV29-1 with TRBJ2-2; 11 bases line up with TRBD1. The length of the CDR3 is 14 residues. J gave up 6 bases and V 7 bases, and 7 bases lay outside the gene matches. CDR1 and CDR2 from the germline V gene are SQVTM and ANQGSEA. The CDR3 reads CSARTGGRSGELFF. CDR3 in DNA: TGCAGCGCCAGGACAGGGGGCCGATCCGGGGAGCTGTTTTTT.

The chain uses TRBV6-5 and TRBJ2-1; 15 positions match TRBD2. Trimming took 7 bases from V and 9 from J; bases not matched to a gene: 7. The CDR3 totals 15 residues. Per germline, CDR1 MNHEY and CDR2 SVGAGI. The CDR3 loop reads CASKRRTSGRGEQFF. DNA for the CDR3: TGTGCCAGCAAGCGGAGGACTAGCGGGAGGGGTGAGCAGTTCTTC.

The chain employs TRBV7-8 and TRBJ2-4, with TRBD2 as a possible D gene (5 bases). The V gene lost 5 bases and the J gene lost 1 base, with 21 bases spanning the gap. Germline V CDR1 and CDR2: SGHVS, FQNEAQ. The CDR3 length is 18 residues. The DNA of the CDR3 is TGTGCCAGCAGCCCACTGCGGTGGCTAGCTGGTGCCAAAAACATTCAGTACTTC. This sequence encodes CASSPLRWLAGAKNIQYF.

The chain links TRBV7-6 to TRBJ2-1; tentative D call: TRBD2 (6 bases). This CDR3 has 17 amino acids. Germline V gene sequence: CDR1 SGHVS, CDR2 FNYEAQ. Trimming removed 7 bases from V and 0 bases from J, with 19 bases in between. CDR3 residues: CASTAQGRGSSYNEQFF. In DNA form, the CDR3 reads TGTGCCAGCACCGCACAAGGGCGGGGCAGCTCCTACAATGAGCAGTTCTTC.

This clone has just one count. The V gene is TRBV25-1, the J gene TRBJ2-1; 7 bases fit TRBD2. Looked up from germline, CDR1 is MGHDK and CDR2 is SYGVNS. After removal of 4 bases from V and 3 bases from J, the junction contained 6 bases not matched to a gene. This CDR3 has 15 residues. CDR3 nucleotides: TGTGCCAGCAGTGTCACTAGCGACCGCTACAATGAGCAGTTCTTC. Translated, it gives CASSVTSDRYNEQFF.

There are a few counts of this clone. This chain connects TRBV4-2 to TRBJ2-1; TRBD2 aligns across 14 bases. This CDR3 region has 18 residues. Looked up from germline, CDR1 is LGHNA and CDR2 is YNFKEQ. V trimming: 4 bases; J trimming: 3 bases; junction bases outside the gene matches: 8. This chain's CDR3 is CASSRGTSGRDIYNEQFF. The CDR3 DNA sequence: TGTGCCAGCAGCCGCGGGACTAGCGGGAGAGATATCTACAATGAGCAGTTCTTC.

This clone has a single count. V and J are TRBV9 and TRBJ2-7; D perhaps matches TRBD2 (5 bases). V shed 2 bases and J shed 5 bases, with 11 bases lying between them. The CDR3 has 13 amino acids. The germline V gene encodes CDR1 SGDLS and CDR2 YYNGEE. CDR3 nucleotides: TGTGCCAGCAGCGTCACGGGGTTTAACGAGCAGTACTTC. This encodes CASSVTGFNEQYF.

J is TRBJ1-1 and V is TRBV5-1; D gene unclear. V lost 0 bases and J 1 base, leaving 7 bases between the germline ends. This CDR3 region has 14 residues. Germline CDR1 reads SGHRS; CDR2 reads YFSETQ. CDR3 sequence reads: CASSLASGNTEAFF. The CDR3 DNA sequence: TGCGCCAGCAGCTTGGCGTCAGGGAACACTGAAGCTTTCTTT.

J is TRBJ2-1 and V is TRBV28, with 7 positions matching TRBD1. Losses at the gene ends were 5 bases for V and 3 bases for J; bases not matched to a gene: 10. Germline values: CDR1 MDHEN, CDR2 SYDVKM. CDR3 length: 16 amino acids. This CDR3 is CASSPRTGRLYNEQFF. CDR3 coding DNA: TGTGCCAGCAGTCCGAGGACAGGCCGTCTCTACAATGAGCAGTTCTTC.

The CDR3 spells CATRGGTEAFF. As DNA, the CDR3 is TGTGCCACCAGAGGGGGCACTGAAGCTTTCTTT. J is TRBJ1-1 and V is TRBV24-1; D possibly corresponds to TRBD1 (6 bases). V lost 7 bases, J lost 4 bases, and 6 bases lay in between. CDR1 KGHDR and CDR2 SFDVKD come from the germline V gene. CDR3 length equals 11 residues.

The chain recombines TRBV6-5 with TRBJ1-4; TRBD1 aligns across 10 bases. With 5 bases clipped from V and 7 bases from J, the junction kept 7 bases outside the gene matches. This CDR3 has 15 amino acids. Germline loops: CDR1 MNHEY, CDR2 SVGAGI. CDR3 residues: CASSKTTGGGEKLFF. CDR3 coding DNA: TGTGCCAGCAGTAAAACGACAGGGGGCGGTGAAAAACTGTTTTTT.

This chain connects TRBV9 to TRBJ2-1; 9 bases are a match to TRBD2. J was trimmed by 9 bases and V by 0 bases; bases with no gene match: 10. This CDR3 is built from 16 residues. Germline V gives CDR1 SGDLS, CDR2 YYNGEE. The CDR3 spells CASSVEPSGTRSEQFF. The DNA of the CDR3 is TGTGCCAGCAGCGTAGAGCCTAGCGGGACCCGCAGTGAGCAGTTCTTC.

The chain is built from TRBV6-2 or TRBV6-3 and TRBJ1-1; TRBD1 matches at 8 bases. The CDR3 covers 16 residues. The V segment lost 6 bases and the J segment 3 bases; nucleotides outside the gene matches: 12. Germline lookup yields CDR1 MNHEY and CDR2 SVGEGT. The CDR3 sequence: CASSHVTGRGHTEAFF. DNA for the CDR3: TGTGCCAGCAGCCACGTAACCGGCAGGGGGCACACTGAAGCTTTCTTT.

This chain joins TRBV5-1 and TRBJ2-7; 12 bases are shared with TRBD1. The V gene's germline CDR1 is SGHRS and CDR2 YFSETQ. The CDR3 is 14 residues long. The J segment lost 4 bases and the V segment lost 6 bases, leaving 5 bases of the junction unmatched. CDR3 sequence reads: CASKPGQGAYEQYF. CDR3 nucleotides: TGCGCCAGCAAACCGGGACAGGGGGCTTACGAGCAGTACTTC.

The chain has TRBV10-2 and TRBJ1-2; no clear D. The ends were cut back, 10 bases at V and 2 bases at J, with 17 bases in the middle. This CDR3 is 14 amino acids long. The germline CDR1 and CDR2 sequences are WSHSY and SAAADI. This CDR3 is CATGGGLPNYGYTF. The CDR3 DNA follows: TGCGCCACCGGAGGTGGACTCCCAAACTATGGCTACACCTTC.

J is TRBJ2-7 and V is TRBV12-3 or TRBV12-4; 9 nucleotides match TRBD1. Losses at the gene ends were 5 bases for V and 3 bases for J; bases not matched to a gene: 2. The CDR3 is made up of 13 amino acids. The CDR3 DNA reads TGTGCCAGCAGTGGGACAGGGCGCTACGAGCAGTACTTC. Encoded protein: CASSGTGRYEQYF.

The rearrangement links TRBV5-1 to TRBJ2-2; tentatively, D is TRBD2 (5 bases). Per germline, CDR1 SGHRS and CDR2 YFSETQ. V dropped 2 bases and J dropped 1 base, with 6 bases sitting between them. The CDR3 spans 14 residues. The CDR3 bases are TGCGCCAGCAGCTTCGCGGGGAACACCGGGGAGCTGTTTTTT. This codes for CASSFAGNTGELFF. Variable domain in full (rest from reference TRBV5-1 and TRBJ2-2): KAGVTQTPRYLIKTRGQQVTLSCSPISGHRSVSWYQQTPGQGLQFLFEYFSETQRNKGNFPGRFSGRQFSNSRSEMNVSTLELGDSALYLCASSFAGNTGELFFGEGSRLTVL.

V gene TRBV4-2 combines with J gene TRBJ2-7, with TRBD2 identical over 11 bases. Germline V gene data show CDR1 as LGHNA and CDR2 as YNFKEQ. The CDR3 extends over 15 amino acids. V was clipped by 1 base and J by 4 bases; unmatched bases: 3. This CDR3 reads CASSQGRTSGYEQYF. Here the CDR3 DNA reads TGTGCCAGCAGCCAAGGCCGGACTAGCGGGTACGAGCAGTACTTC.

This clone was seen a handful of times. The CDR3 DNA sequence: TGTGCCAGCAGGAGTCAGACTGGTCCTTCGTATGAGCAGTTCTTC. Translating it yields CASRSQTGPSYEQFF. J is TRBJ2-1 and V is TRBV25-1; no reliable D call. The CDR3 contains 15 residues. The V gene lost 6 bases and the J gene lost 8 bases, with 20 bases spanning the gap. CDR1 and CDR2 (germline): MGHDK, SYGVNS.